Following are 16 T cell receptor beta chains from one sample sequenced in a study of tumor and adjacent non-tumor tissue in lung cancer (dated by TCRdb to the late 2010s). RNA was isolated from bulk, unsorted tissue, and RNA quality was assessed with a NanoDrop ND-1000 and an Agilent 2100. The method behind the library was multiplex PCR. Sequencing was performed on an Illumina HiSeq 2500. TCRbeta libraries were constructed through three rounds of nested PCR with primers (Table S4) according to protocols adapted from ARM-PCR. In-frame beta chains were kept once TCRdb had trimmed the public reads at Q25 with fastp and called clones with MiXCR. Identical CDR3 proteins give one entry, which carries the most common genes and DNA. The sample data list some 71,000 distinct CDR3 sequences, and 55% to 80% of these were observed just once. The ten top clones hold about a tenth of the sample. Sequencing was done on a sample of lung tumor tissue. All receptors come from a woman between 40 and 55 years old with non-small cell lung cancer.

Remarks on this clonotype: The junction departs from germline at one end; a sequencing error may be responsible. The CDR3 loop is CASILASGNNSPYHF. CDR3 bases: TGTGCCAGCATCTTAGCCTCGGGGAATAATTCACCCTACCACTTT. This chain uses TRBV11-2 with TRBJ1-6; D is unresolved. Germline V gives CDR1 SGHAT, CDR2 FQNNGV. This CDR3 comprises 15 residues.

Regarding this clonotype: A much larger clone lies one base from this, so it may be a read error. This chain uses TRBV6-6 with TRBJ1-1; no clear D gene. The CDR3 spans 15 residues. Germline assignment: CDR1 MNHNY and CDR2 SVGAGI (reference sequence). V dropped 2 bases and J dropped 5 bases, with 15 bases sitting between them. The CDR3 bases are TGTGCCAGCAGTTACGCCCAGCCGAAGGGAACTGAAGCTTTCTTT. Protein sequence: CASSYAQPKGTEAFF.

This chain connects TRBV20-1 to TRBJ2-5; D possibly uses TRBD1 or TRBD2 (5 bases each). CDR1 and CDR2 from the germline V gene are DFQATT and SNEGSKA (reference sequence). The CDR3 covers 14 residues. V lost 4 bases, J lost 5 bases, and 17 bases lay in between. CDR3 protein: CSATKGSFKETQYF. The CDR3 nucleotides are TGCAGTGCTACCAAGGGGAGTTTCAAGGAGACCCAGTACTTC.

CDR3 bases: TGCGCCAGGAGTCAAGATTTGTCTAGCACAGATACGCAGTATTTT. Its translation is CARSQDLSSTDTQYF. The gene calls are TRBV4-1 and TRBJ2-3, with unresolved D. Trimming pared 9 bases from V and 0 bases from J, leaving 16 bases between. Germline V gene data show CDR1 as MGHRA and CDR2 as YSYEKL. The CDR3 covers 15 residues.

To note about this clonotype: At one end, the junction sequence differs from germline, possibly due to a read error. The chain uses TRBV11-3 and TRBJ1-3; D is ambiguous. This CDR3 region has 13 residues. Looked up from germline, CDR1 is SGHNT and CDR2 is YENEEA. The CDR3 is CVSSHTTGNTIYF. For the CDR3, the DNA is TGTGTCAGCAGCCATACTACTGGAAACACCATATATTTT.

Regarding this clonotype: This is likely a read error, given that the CDR3 carries no conserved phenylalanine or tryptophan at its end. The gene calls are TRBV7-9 and TRBJ2-1; D tentatively reads TRBD1 or TRBD2 (5 bases each). The ends were cut back, 4 bases at V and 9 bases at J, with 22 bases in the middle. Germline assignment: CDR1 SEHNR and CDR2 FQNEAQ (reference sequence). The CDR3 length is 16 residues. The CDR3 bases are TGTGCCAGCAGCTACCGGGACCACTCTACGCACACTGAGCAGTTCTCC. It codes for CASSYRDHSTHTEQFS.

On this clonotype itself: A clone one base away is much larger, so this may be a read error. V and J are TRBV5-1 and TRBJ2-7; a weak D match, TRBD2 (5 bases). V was clipped by 4 bases and J by 4 bases, with 15 bases between them. This CDR3 has 14 residues. CDR1 is SGHRS, CDR2 YFSETQ, per germline. CDR3 nucleotide sequence: TGCGCCAGCAGCATGGGCCTAGCTCCTTACGAGCAGTACTTC. It translates to CASSMGLAPYEQYF.

Concerning this clonotype: One end of the junction does not line up with germline, which may come from a read error. The chain is built from TRBV11-2 and TRBJ2-3; TRBD2 matches 9 bases. CDR1 is SGHAT, CDR2 FQNNGV, per germline. The CDR3 loop spans 16 amino acids. The CDR3 loop reads CAIRPPKAGGTNTQYF. CDR3 nucleotide sequence: TGTGCCATCAGGCCTCCTAAAGCGGGGGGCACAAATACGCAGTATTTT. The variable domain in full, completed from reference TRBV11-2 and TRBJ2-3, reads EAGVAQSPRYKIIEKRQSVAFWCNPISGHATLYWYQQILGQGPKLLIQFQNNGVVDDSQLPKDRFSAERLKGVDSTLKIQPAKLEDSAVYLCAIRPPKAGGTNTQYFGPGTRLTVL.

This clonotype was picked up many times. The chain joins TRBV4-1 to TRBJ1-4, with no clear D. The CDR3 runs 16 residues. With 2 bases removed from V and 0 bases from J, the gap between germline ends came to 10 bases. CDR1 and CDR2 from the germline V gene are MGHRA and YSYEKL. For the CDR3, the DNA is TGCGCCAGCAGCCAACTCCCATTCTCAACTAATGAAAAACTGTTTTTT. Translating gives CASSQLPFSTNEKLFF.

The rearrangement joins TRBV5-1 to TRBJ2-5; 8 bases agree with TRBD2. CDR1 is SGHRS, CDR2 YFSETQ, per germline. Trimming at V came to 0 bases and at J to 5 bases, leaving 9 bases not matched to a gene. The CDR3 runs to 16 residues. The DNA of the CDR3 is TGCGCCAGCAGCTTGGAGCCAGCGGGAGATCGGGAGACCCAGTACTTC. Protein sequence: CASSLEPAGDRETQYF.

As concerns this clonotype: The junction and the germline gene differ at one end; a read error may be behind it. The chain employs TRBV4-1 and TRBJ2-5, with a possible D match to TRBD1 (5 bases). The CDR3 sequence is 13 residues long. Germline lookup yields CDR1 MGHRA and CDR2 YSYEKL. The CDR3 coding sequence is TGCGCCAGCAGCCAAGATGGGGCCAGGACCCAGTGTTTC. Translating it yields CASSQDGARTQCF.

The chain is built from TRBV6-6 and TRBJ2-3; 13 nucleotides align to TRBD2. The CDR3 spans 17 residues. CDR1 MNHNY and CDR2 SVGAGI come from the germline V gene (reference sequence). With V trimmed by 7 bases and J by 3 bases, 10 bases remained unmatched. The chain's CDR3 is CASKTGTSGVGTDTQYF. Here the CDR3 DNA reads TGTGCCAGCAAAACCGGGACTAGCGGGGTGGGGACAGATACGCAGTATTTT.

To note about this clonotype: At one end, the junction sequence differs from germline, possibly due to a read error. This chain joins TRBV19 and TRBJ1-1, with 9 bases fitting TRBD1. In germline, CDR1 is LNHDA, CDR2 SQIVND (reference sequence). The CDR3 length is 15 residues. CDR3 amino acids: CASSSQTGGNTEVFF. The DNA for the CDR3 is TGTGCCAGTAGTAGCCAGACAGGGGGTAACACTGAAGTTTTCTTT.

Of note for this clonotype: This clone may be a read error of a much larger clone one base away. The V gene is TRBV5-1, the J gene TRBJ2-7; TRBD2 matches 7 bases. Germline V gives CDR1 SGHRS, CDR2 YFSETQ. The CDR3 loop spans 16 amino acids. The CDR3 sequence is CASSLSPAGDPYEHYF. Written as DNA, the CDR3 is TGCGCCAGCAGCTTGAGTCCTGCGGGAGACCCCTACGAGCACTACTTC.

This clonotype has only a few counts. A much more abundant neighbour one base away suggests this may be a read error. The rearrangement joins TRBV6-6 to TRBJ1-5, with a weak D call TRBD1 (6 bases). CDR3 length: 12 residues. CDR1 is MNHNY, CDR2 SVGAGI, per germline (reference sequence). Written as DNA, the CDR3 is TGTGTCAGCGACGACAGGCCTCAGCCCCAGCATTTT. Translation gives CVSDDRPQPQHF.

This clonotype was seen only a few times. Mismatch with germline at one junction end may stem from a read error. The chain joins TRBV6-5 to TRBJ2-1; D unclear. This CDR3 spans 12 amino acids. Looked up from germline, CDR1 is MNHEY and CDR2 is SVGAGI. The CDR3 region is CTSSTAYNEQFF. The CDR3 DNA reads as TGTACCAGCAGTACCGCGTACAATGAGCAATTCTTC.